This TCR beta chain stems from a study of metastatic and nonmetastatic thyroid tumors. Study context: Where malignant and benign thyroid patients were concerned, repertoires were compared across blood and tumor or nodule tissue. Notes on the study in general: For both blood and tumor, malignant thyroid tumors reportedly showed significantly higher TCR beta diversity than benign nodules did.

None of the patients had undergone any treatment ahead of thyroid surgery. Methods used by the authors: Construction of a distant-metastasis classifier for papillary thyroid cancer relied on CDR3 differences across clinicopathological groups. TCRdb reprocessed the PCR reads using MiXCR. The V and J calls and clone size are TCRdb's, not the authors'. Of some 30,000 clones in the sample, 11% were seen once. This clone has only a few counts. Its antigen remains unidentified. Germline loops: CDR1 MNHNS, CDR2 SASEGT. Trimming removed 7 bases from V and 4 bases from J, with 25 bases in between. The CDR3 loop spans 17 amino acids.

The receptor was isolated from a female donor with papillary thyroid cancer or a benign thyroid nodule (not recorded which). Some clones in this sample may be carry-over from other donors' samples. Sequencing used blood. The gene calls are TRBV6-1 and TRBJ1-2, with D perhaps matching TRBD1 (6 bases). The CDR3 DNA is TGTGCCAGCAAGACCGATCCGGGACAATCGGGATCCTATGGCTACACCTTC. Its protein product is CASKTDPGQSGSYGYTF.